Sequencing of this TCR beta chain was carried out in a study of cytomegalovirus exposure and HLA in healthy donors. Study results and caveats: Exclusion as indistinguishable affected some V segments, including TRBV6-2 and TRBV6-3. Whilst most TCR sequences proved rare, a subset of public TCRs occurred across many donors. Diagnosis of cytomegalovirus status made by the classifier reportedly showed high specificity and sensitivity.

Amplification used 60 Vbeta primers and 13 Jbeta primers. Original processing methods: Later reanalysis found roughly 80 million unique TCR beta chains, 10 million to 12 million of them shared. Profiled with immunoSEQ multiplex PCR; TCRdb holds only in-frame clones, not every one. D and trimming come from the DNA, and the V and J calls and clone size come from that table. This sample has 160,000 or so clones, with 77% found just once. Trimming took 2 bases from V and 4 from J, leaving 14 bases between them. The CDR3 length is 16 residues. Germline V gene lookup returns CDR1 SEHNR and CDR2 FQNEAQ (reference sequence). Turning to this clone: As yet, its antigen is unknown.

This clonotype was sampled from a man aged 45-65 years in good health and CMV-seropositive. Sequencing was performed on PBMCs. The gene calls are TRBV7-9 and TRBJ1-4; possible D gene TRBD1, 5 bases. CDR3 amino acids: CASSLKETVHNEKLFF. DNA for the CDR3: TGTGCCAGCAGCTTAAAAGAGACAGTGCATAATGAAAAACTGTTTTTT. Based on the CDR3 plus reference TRBV7-9 and TRBJ1-4, the full variable domain is DTGVSQNPRHKITKRGQNVTFRCDPISEHNRLYWYRQTLGQGPEFLTYFQNEAQLEKSRLLSDRFSAERPKGSFSTLEIQRTEQGDSAMYLCASSLKETVHNEKLFFGSGTQLSVL.